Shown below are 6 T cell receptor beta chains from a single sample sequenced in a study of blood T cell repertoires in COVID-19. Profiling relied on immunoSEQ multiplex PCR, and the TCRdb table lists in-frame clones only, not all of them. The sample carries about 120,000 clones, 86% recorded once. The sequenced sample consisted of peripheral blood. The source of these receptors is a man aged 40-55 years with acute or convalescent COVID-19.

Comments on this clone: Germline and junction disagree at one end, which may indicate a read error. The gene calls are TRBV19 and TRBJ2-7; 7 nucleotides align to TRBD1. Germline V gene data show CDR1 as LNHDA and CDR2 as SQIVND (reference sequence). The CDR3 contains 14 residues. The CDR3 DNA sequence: TGTGCCAGTAGTATTACAGGGGCCTCCAACGAGCAGTACTTC. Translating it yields CASSITGASNEQYF.

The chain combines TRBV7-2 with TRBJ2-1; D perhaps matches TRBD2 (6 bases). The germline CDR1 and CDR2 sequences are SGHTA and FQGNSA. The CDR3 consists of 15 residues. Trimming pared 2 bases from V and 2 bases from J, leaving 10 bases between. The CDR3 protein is CASSLPGLAYNEQFF. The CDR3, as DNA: TGTGCCAGCAGCTTACCGGGACTGGCCTACAATGAGCAGTTCTTC.

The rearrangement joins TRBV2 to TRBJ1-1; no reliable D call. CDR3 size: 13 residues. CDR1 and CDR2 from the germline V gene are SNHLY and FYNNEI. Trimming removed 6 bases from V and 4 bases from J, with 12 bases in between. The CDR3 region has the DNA TGTGCCAGCAGGCTCGGGCGGGGCACTGAAGCTTTCTTT. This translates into CASRLGRGTEAFF.

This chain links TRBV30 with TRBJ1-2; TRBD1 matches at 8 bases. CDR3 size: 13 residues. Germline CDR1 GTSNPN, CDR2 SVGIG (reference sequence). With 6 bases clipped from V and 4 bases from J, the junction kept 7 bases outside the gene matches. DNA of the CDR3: TGTGCCTGCCAAACAGGGGGGAGCTATGGCTACACCTTC. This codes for CACQTGGSYGYTF.

The CDR3 sequence is CASSLGLAGTQETQYF. The CDR3 DNA follows: TGTGCCAGCAGCTTGGGTCTAGCGGGCACCCAAGAGACCCAGTACTTC. The rearrangement joins TRBV5-4 to TRBJ2-5; 8 bases align to TRBD2. J was trimmed by 1 base and V by 0 bases; bases with no gene match: 5. Germline values: CDR1 SGHNT, CDR2 YYREEE (reference sequence). The CDR3 runs to 16 residues.

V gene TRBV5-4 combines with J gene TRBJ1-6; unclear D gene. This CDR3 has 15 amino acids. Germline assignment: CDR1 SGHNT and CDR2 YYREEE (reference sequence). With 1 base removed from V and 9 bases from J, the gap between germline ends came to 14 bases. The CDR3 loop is CASSLIRGSSSPLHF. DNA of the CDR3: TGTGCCAGCAGCTTGATAAGAGGCTCCAGTTCACCCCTCCACTTT. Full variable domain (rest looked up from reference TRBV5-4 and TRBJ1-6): ETGVTQSPTHLIKTRGQQVTLRCSSQSGHNTVSWYQQALGQGPQFIFQYYREEENGRGNFPPRFSGLQFPNYSSELNVNALELDDSALYLCASSLIRGSSSPLHFGNGTRLTVT.